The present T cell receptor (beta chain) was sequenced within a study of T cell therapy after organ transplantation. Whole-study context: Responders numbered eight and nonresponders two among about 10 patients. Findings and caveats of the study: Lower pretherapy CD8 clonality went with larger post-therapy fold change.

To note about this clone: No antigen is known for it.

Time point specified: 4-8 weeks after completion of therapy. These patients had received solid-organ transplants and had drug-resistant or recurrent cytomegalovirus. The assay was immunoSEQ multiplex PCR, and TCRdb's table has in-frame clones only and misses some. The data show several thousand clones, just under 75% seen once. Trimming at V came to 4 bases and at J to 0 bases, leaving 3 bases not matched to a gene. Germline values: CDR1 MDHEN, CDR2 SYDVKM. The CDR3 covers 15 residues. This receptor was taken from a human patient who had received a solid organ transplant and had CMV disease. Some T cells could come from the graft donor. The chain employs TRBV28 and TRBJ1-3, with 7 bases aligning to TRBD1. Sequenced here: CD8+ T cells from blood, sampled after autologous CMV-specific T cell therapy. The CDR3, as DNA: TGTGCCAGCAGTTCCCACAGGGGCTCTGGAAACACCATATATTTT. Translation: CASSSHRGSGNTIYF.